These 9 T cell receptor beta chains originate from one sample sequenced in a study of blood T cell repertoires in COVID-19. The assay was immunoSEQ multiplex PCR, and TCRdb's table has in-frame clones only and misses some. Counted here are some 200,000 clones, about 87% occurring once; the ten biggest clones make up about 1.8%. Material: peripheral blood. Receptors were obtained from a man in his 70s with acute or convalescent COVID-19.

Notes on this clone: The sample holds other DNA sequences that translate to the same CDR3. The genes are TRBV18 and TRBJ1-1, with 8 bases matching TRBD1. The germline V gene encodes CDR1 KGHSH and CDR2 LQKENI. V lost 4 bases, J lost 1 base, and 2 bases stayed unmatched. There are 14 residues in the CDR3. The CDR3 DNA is TGTGCCAGCTCACTAGGGACAGGGAACACTGAAGCTTTCTTT. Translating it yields CASSLGTGNTEAFF.

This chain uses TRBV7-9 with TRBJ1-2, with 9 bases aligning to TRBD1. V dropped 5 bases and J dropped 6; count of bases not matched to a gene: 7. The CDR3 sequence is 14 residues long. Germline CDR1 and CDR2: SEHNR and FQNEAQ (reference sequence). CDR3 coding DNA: TGTGCCAGCAGCCTTCTACAGGGGGCCGATGGCTACACCTTC. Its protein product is CASSLLQGADGYTF.

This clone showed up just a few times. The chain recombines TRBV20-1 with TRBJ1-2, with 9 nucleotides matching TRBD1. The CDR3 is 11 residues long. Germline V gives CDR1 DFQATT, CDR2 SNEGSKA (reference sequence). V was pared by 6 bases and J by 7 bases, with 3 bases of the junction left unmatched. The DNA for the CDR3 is TGCAGTGCGGGGACAGGGTCTGGCTACACCTTC. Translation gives CSAGTGSGYTF.

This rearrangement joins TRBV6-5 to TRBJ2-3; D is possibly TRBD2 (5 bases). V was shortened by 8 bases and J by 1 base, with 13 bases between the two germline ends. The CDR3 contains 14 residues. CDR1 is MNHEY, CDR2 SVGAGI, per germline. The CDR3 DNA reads TGTGCCAGCCTGGGAGATGGGGGCACAGATACGCAGTATTTT. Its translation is CASLGDGGTDTQYF.

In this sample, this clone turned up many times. In DNA form, the CDR3 reads TGTGCCAGCTCACCCGGGGCAGGGGACGCCTACGAGCAGTACTTC. This codes for CASSPGAGDAYEQYF. This sequence joins TRBV18 and TRBJ2-7; D perhaps matches TRBD1 (6 bases). Trimming cost V 3 bases and J 2 bases, with 14 bases left between them. CDR1 and CDR2 (germline): KGHSH, LQKENI. This CDR3 comprises 15 residues.

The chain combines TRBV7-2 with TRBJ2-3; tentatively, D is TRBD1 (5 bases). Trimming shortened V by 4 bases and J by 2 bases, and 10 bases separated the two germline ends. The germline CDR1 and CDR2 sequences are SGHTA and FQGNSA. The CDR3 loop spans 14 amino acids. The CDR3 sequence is CASSSDSYTDTQYF. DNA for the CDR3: TGTGCCAGCAGCTCCGACAGCTACACAGATACGCAGTATTTT.

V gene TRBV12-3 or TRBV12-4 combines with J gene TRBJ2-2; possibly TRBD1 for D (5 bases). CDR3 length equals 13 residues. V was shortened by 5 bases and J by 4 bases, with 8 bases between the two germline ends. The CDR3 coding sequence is TGTGCCAGCAGTCCGACAGCCACCGGGGAGCTGTTTTTT. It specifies CASSPTATGELFF.

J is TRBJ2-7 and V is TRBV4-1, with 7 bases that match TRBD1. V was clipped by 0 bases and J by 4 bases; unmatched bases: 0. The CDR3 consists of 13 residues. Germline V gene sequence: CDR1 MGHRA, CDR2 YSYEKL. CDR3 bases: TGCGCCAGCAGCCAAGACAGGGGGTACGAGCAGTACTTC. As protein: CASSQDRGYEQYF.

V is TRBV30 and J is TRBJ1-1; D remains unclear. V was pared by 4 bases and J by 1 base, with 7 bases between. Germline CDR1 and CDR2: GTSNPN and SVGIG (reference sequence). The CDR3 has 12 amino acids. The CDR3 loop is CAWNQKNTEAFF. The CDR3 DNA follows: TGTGCCTGGAACCAGAAGAACACTGAAGCTTTCTTT.